The present entry profiles one TCR beta chain with its context. This entry belongs to a study of beta chain features in type 1 diabetes. This CDR3 is 16 amino acids long. From germline, CDR1 is SGDLS and CDR2 YYNGEE. The V and J ends lost 4 bases and 1 base respectively, with 17 bases between them. Cell sorting via CD45RO/CCR7/CD25/CD127/CD95/CD27 was performed to obtain CD4+ naive, central memory, regulatory and stem cell-like memory cells. Since all of the isolated RNA was reverse transcribed, expressed TCRB transcripts were what got sequenced. The protocol was immunoSEQ multiplex PCR, while the TCRdb copy is restricted to in-frame clones and leaves out a portion. The sample has 250,000 to 350,000 clones; 9.5% to 12% are singletons.

Sequencing input: naive CD4+ T cells from blood. The source is a woman between 25 and 40 years old in good health. The V gene is TRBV9, the J gene TRBJ2-5; D might be TRBD1 (6 bases). DNA of the CDR3: TGTGCCAGCAGCCCCGGGACATTGTCCGTCCAAGAGACCCAGTACTTC. Translated: CASSPGTLSVQETQYF.